Below are 24 T cell receptor beta chains sequenced from a single sample in a study of tissue T cells after allogeneic stem cell transplantation. Sample time point: mouse harvest day 7 after allogeneic transplant. Tail vein injection delivered 10^7 T-cell-depleted bone marrow cells and 10^6 splenic CD5+ T cells. Assay used: immunoSEQ multiplex PCR; TCRdb lists only in-frame clones, some missing. This sample has almost 6,000 clones, with around half found just once. The sequenced sample was gut tissue. The receptors here all came from a female BALB/c mouse given C57BL/6 T cells with graft-versus-host disease after an allogeneic hematopoietic cell transplant.

With regard to this clone: Mouse germline and gene names are used. The sequenced CDR3 bases are TGCTCCAGCAGTCAAGGTTCCGACACAGAAGTCTTC. Amino acids: CSSSQGSDTEVF. The whole CDR3 is CSSSQGSDTEVFF. This chain connects TRBV23 to TRBJ1-1. The read terminates 1 residue before the CDR3 end, so the remaining end is supplied by the germline J gene. Germline CDR1 is KGHTA and CDR2 is FQNQQP. The CDR3 contains 13 residues.

Remarks on this clone: Gene names refer to mouse genes. The read comes to an end 1 residue before the CDR3 does, leaving the germline J gene to fill in the end. This chain uses TRBV19 with TRBJ2-3, with 7 bases fitting TRBD1. Germline assignment: CDR1 FNHDT and CDR2 SITEND (reference sequence). The CDR3 is made up of 15 amino acids. The V gene end was trimmed by 0 bases and the J gene end by 2 bases; junction bases not matched to a gene: 3. Partial CDR3 DNA: TGTGCCAGCAGTATAGACAGGGGTGATGCAGAAACGCTGTAT. It encodes CASSIDRGDAETLY. Given in full, the CDR3 is CASSIDRGDAETLYF.

As concerns this clone: The gene names here belong to mouse. The read halts 1 residue ahead of the CDR3 end, with the missing end drawn from the germline J gene. The chain uses TRBV26 and TRBJ1-4, with TRBD1 as a possible D gene (6 bases). The V end was cut by 2 bases, the J end by 3 bases, with 7 bases between. Germline CDR1 reads KGHPV; CDR2 reads FQNQEV (reference sequence). The length of the CDR3 is 14 residues. CDR3 sequence: CASSLGTPNERLFF. Partial CDR3 DNA: TGTGCCAGCAGTCTGGGGACACCCAACGAAAGATTATTT.

On this clone: Genes and germline come from the mouse. The missing CDR3 end, 1 residue past where the read stops, is filled in from the germline J gene. The rearrangement joins TRBV26 to TRBJ2-7, with TRBD2 matching 9 bases. The CDR3 runs to 13 residues. In germline, CDR1 is KGHPV, CDR2 FQNQEV (reference sequence). V lost 6 bases to trimming and J lost 4 bases; unmatched junction nucleotides: 4. Incomplete CDR3 DNA: TGTGCCAGCAGGCTGGGGGGGGCTTATGAACAGTAC. It translates to CASRLGGAYEQY. The entire CDR3 is CASRLGGAYEQYF.

Of note for this clone: The genes and germline here are from mouse. Coverage ceases 1 residue before the CDR3 finishes, and the germline J gene fills in the end. The chain combines TRBV26 with TRBJ1-3; tentative D call: TRBD1 (5 bases). Germline V gene lookup returns CDR1 KGHPV and CDR2 FQNQEV (reference sequence). Trimming shortened V by 0 bases and J by 3 bases, and 9 bases separated the two germline ends. The CDR3 has 15 amino acids. The CDR3 DNA, read in part, is TGTGCCAGCAGTCTGTCGACTGGGGGTGGAAATACGCTCTAT. This encodes CASSLSTGGGNTLY. The whole CDR3 is CASSLSTGGGNTLYF.

In the case of this clone: Gene and germline names: mouse. The missing CDR3 end, 1 residue past where the read stops, is filled in from the germline J gene. This rearrangement joins TRBV26 to TRBJ2-3, with a tentative D call TRBD1 (5 bases). Trimming stripped 5 bases from V and 2 bases from J, with 8 bases between. The CDR3 contains 13 residues. Germline V lookup: CDR1 KGHPV, CDR2 FQNQEV (reference sequence). The CDR3 reads CASSSGIAETLYF. The sequenced CDR3 bases are TGTGCCAGCAGTTCAGGGATTGCAGAAACGCTGTAT.

This clone is labeled medium-sized. Here the gene names and germline are mouse. From the germline J gene comes the end of the CDR3, since the read stops 1 residue before it. Other nucleotide sequences from this sample produce the same CDR3. This chain joins TRBV3 and TRBJ2-7; D ambiguous. This CDR3 has 12 residues. V shed 5 bases and J shed 0 bases, with 5 bases lying between them. Germline V gene sequence: CDR1 SNHLY, CDR2 FYNGKV (reference sequence). CDR3 protein: CASSPSSYEQYF. The covered CDR3 bases are TGTGCCAGCAGCCCAAGCTCCTATGAACAGTAC.

To note about this clone: Any gene name here is a mouse gene name. The CDR3 goes on 1 residue after the read ends, and that part is filled in from the germline J gene. The chain is built from TRBV5 and TRBJ2-3; D is possibly TRBD2 (6 bases). Germline CDR1 is LGHNA and CDR2 is YNLKQL (reference sequence). The CDR3 is 15 residues long. V lost 0 bases and J lost 0, with 7 bases in between. The CDR3 sequence is CASSQEGTSAETLYF. The covered CDR3 bases are TGTGCCAGCAGCCAAGAGGGGACTAGTGCAGAAACGCTGTAT.

Regarding this clone: Gene and germline names: mouse. CDR3 bases read: TGTGCCAGCAGTCGCCGGACTGGTCGTGCAGAAACGCTGTAT. It is translated as CASSRRTGRAETLY. The entire CDR3 protein is CASSRRTGRAETLYF. The chain combines TRBV26 with TRBJ2-3; 7 bases are a match to TRBD2. The DNA ends 1 residue before the CDR3 does, and the rest of the CDR3 is filled in from the germline J gene. The CDR3 contains 15 residues. The V and J ends lost 4 bases and 1 base, in that order; junction bases with no gene match: 5. CDR1 is KGHPV, CDR2 FQNQEV, per germline (reference sequence).

On this clone itself: Gene names and germline match the mouse. With the read ending 1 residue before the CDR3 end, the germline J gene is used to fill in that end. Other DNA sequences in this sample translate to the same CDR3. This sequence joins TRBV26 and TRBJ1-4; D perhaps matches TRBD1 (6 bases). The length of the CDR3 is 13 residues. The V and J ends lost 4 bases and 3 bases respectively, with 6 bases between them. The germline gives CDR1 KGHPV, CDR2 FQNQEV (reference sequence). The CDR3 is CASSPGANERLFF. The DNA read from the CDR3 is TGTGCCAGCAGTCCAGGGGCCAACGAAAGATTATTT.

By sample fraction, this clone is medium-sized. Gene names refer to mouse genes. The DNA ends 1 residue before the CDR3 does, and the rest of the CDR3 is filled in from the germline J gene. This chain links TRBV23 with TRBJ2-1; the DNA was not compared with TRBD1, the D call given in the table. This CDR3 spans 15 amino acids. Per the germline V gene, CDR1 is KGHTA and CDR2 is FQNQQP. CDR3 amino acids: CSSSPGQGNYAEQFF. The CDR3 DNA, read in part, is TGCTCCAGCAGTCCGGGACAGGGGAACTATGCTGAGCAGTTC.

As to this clone: The germline and genes are mouse ones. The CDR3 end is not reached by the read, which stops 1 residue before it; the germline J gene fills it in. The chain has TRBV26 and TRBJ2-3; D remains unclear. Germline-derived CDR1 and CDR2 are KGHPV and FQNQEV (reference sequence). V was clipped by 5 bases and J by 1 base, with 7 bases between them. CDR3 length equals 13 residues. The covered CDR3 bases are TGTGCCAGCAGTGGCCGCCGTGCAGAAACGCTGTAT. This translates into CASSGRRAETLY. The complete CDR3 reads CASSGRRAETLYF.

As for this clone: Genes here carry mouse names. The CDR3 goes on 1 residue after the read ends, and that part is filled in from the germline J gene. This chain uses TRBV26 with TRBJ2-4; perhaps TRBD1 as D (8 bases). Trimming took off 4 bases at V and 6 bases at J, with 11 bases between the two ends. Per the germline V gene, CDR1 is KGHPV and CDR2 is FQNQEV (reference sequence). The CDR3 is made up of 13 amino acids. The CDR3: CASSHRGGNTLYF. The sequenced part of the CDR3 DNA is TGTGCCAGCAGTCACAGGGGGGGGAACACCTTGTAC.

A few counts support this clone. Genes and germline come from the mouse. Read coverage stops 1 residue before the CDR3 terminus; the germline J gene supplies the remainder. The chain is built from TRBV1 and TRBJ2-1, with TRBD2 identical over 10 bases. The CDR3 has 14 amino acids. Per germline, CDR1 NSQYPW and CDR2 LRSPGD (reference sequence). V lost 4 bases, J lost 7 bases, and 4 bases stayed unmatched. Here the CDR3 reads CTCSETGGRAEQFF. CDR3 bases read: TGCACCTGCAGTGAGACTGGGGGGAGAGCTGAGCAGTTC.

About this clone itself: Germline and genes: mouse. The read is 1 residue too short to cover the CDR3 end, so that end is filled in from the germline J gene. J is TRBJ1-1 and V is TRBV26, with D tentatively TRBD1 (6 bases). Trimming took 5 bases from V and 0 from J, leaving 7 bases between them. Germline loops: CDR1 KGHPV, CDR2 FQNQEV (reference sequence). This CDR3 comprises 13 residues. The CDR3: CASSRTANTEVFF. The sequenced part of the CDR3 DNA is TGTGCCAGCAGTAGGACAGCAAACACAGAAGTCTTC.

As to this clone: These gene names are mouse names. The read falls 1 residue short of the CDR3 end, and the missing part is taken from the germline J gene. The J gene is TRBJ1-2, the V gene TRBV26, with D possibly TRBD1 on 6 matching bases. The CDR3 contains 14 residues. Germline loops: CDR1 KGHPV, CDR2 FQNQEV (reference sequence). V was clipped by 0 bases and J by 1 base, with 6 bases between them. The CDR3 bases that were read are TGTGCCAGCAGTCTGTCAGGGGGAAACTCCGACTACACC. It encodes CASSLSGGNSDYT. The entire CDR3 sequence reads CASSLSGGNSDYTF.

This clone has just a few counts. One end of the junction is discordant with germline, which a read error may explain. The gene names here belong to mouse. The CDR3 end is not reached by the read, which stops 1 residue before it; the germline J gene fills it in. The chain is built from TRBV20 and TRBJ2-1, with TRBD2 matching over 11 bases. The V gene's germline CDR1 is GFQATS and CDR2 STVNSAI. The CDR3 is 14 residues long. The covered CDR3 bases are TGTGGTGCTGGGGACTGGGGGAACTATGCTGAGCAGTTC. This translates into CGAGDWGNYAEQF. The CDR3 in its entirety is CGAGDWGNYAEQFF.

On this clone: Gene names and germline refer to mouse. The read falls 1 residue short of the CDR3 end, and the missing part is taken from the germline J gene. The genes are TRBV13-3 and TRBJ2-4, with 12 nucleotides matching TRBD2. Germline V gene lookup returns CDR1 NNHDY and CDR2 SYVADS. The CDR3 is 15 residues long. With 5 bases clipped from V and 0 bases from J, the junction kept 1 base outside the gene matches. The CDR3 region is CASRGLGGSQNTLYF. Incomplete CDR3 DNA: TGTGCCAGCAGGGGACTGGGGGGTAGTCAAAACACCTTGTAC.

This clone was observed a handful of times. Mouse names are used for the genes. The sample carries other DNA sequences with the same CDR3. The CDR3 bases that were read are TGTGCCAGCTCTCTGATAAACTCCGACTACACC. Translation: CASSLINSDYT. From start to end, the CDR3 is CASSLINSDYTF. The chain links TRBV12-1 to TRBJ1-2; no definite D call. The missing CDR3 end, 1 residue past where the read stops, is filled in from the germline J gene. Germline CDR1 and CDR2: SGHSN and HYEKVE. V was clipped by 1 base and J by 1 base, with 3 bases between them. CDR3 length equals 12 residues.

To note about this clone: Mouse names are used for the genes. The read finishes 1 residue shy of the CDR3 end, and the germline J gene is used to complete it. The chain carries TRBV26 and TRBJ1-3; D remains ambiguous. Germline CDR1 and CDR2: KGHPV and FQNQEV (reference sequence). V shed 2 bases and J shed 2 bases, with 4 bases lying between them. The length of the CDR3 is 13 residues. Partial CDR3 DNA: TGTGCCAGCAGTCTGGGGCCTGGAAATACGCTCTAT. Its translation: CASSLGPGNTLY. The whole CDR3 sequence is CASSLGPGNTLYF. Drawing the rest from reference TRBV26 and TRBJ1-3, the complete variable domain is NSKVIQTPRYLVKGQGQKAKMRCIPEKGHPVVFWYQQNKNNEFKFLINFQNQEVLQQIDMTEKRFSAECPSNSPCSLEIQSSEAGDSALYLCASSLGPGNTLYFGEGSRLIVV.

Regarding this clone: Mouse gene names apply. The read comes to an end 1 residue before the CDR3 does, leaving the germline J gene to fill in the end. The gene calls are TRBV26 and TRBJ1-3; tentatively, D is TRBD1 (6 bases). CDR1 and CDR2 (germline): KGHPV, FQNQEV (reference sequence). Trimming stripped 4 bases from V and 0 bases from J, with 10 bases between. CDR3 length: 15 residues. CDR3 bases read: TGTGCCAGCAGTCCCCACAGGGATTCTGGAAATACGCTCTAT. Its translation is CASSPHRDSGNTLY. The full CDR3 is CASSPHRDSGNTLYF.

On this clone itself: Mouse names are used for the genes. The sequenced part of the CDR3 DNA is TGTGCCAGCGGTGATTACTGGGAGGGTCAAAACACCTTGTAC. It is translated as CASGDYWEGQNTLY. The entire CDR3 is CASGDYWEGQNTLYF. V gene TRBV13-2 combines with J gene TRBJ2-4; maybe TRBD2 (6 bases). Read coverage stops 1 residue before the CDR3 terminus; the germline J gene supplies the remainder. Germline-derived CDR1 and CDR2 are NNHNN and SYGAGS (reference sequence). The CDR3 runs to 15 residues. The V end lost 1 base, the J end lost 1 base, and 10 bases lay between the germline ends.

Comment on this clone: The gene names here belong to mouse. The read terminates 1 residue before the CDR3 end, so the remaining end is supplied by the germline J gene. This chain joins TRBV12-1 and TRBJ2-4, with 11 bases aligning to TRBD2. There are 16 residues in the CDR3. Germline CDR1 SGHSN, CDR2 HYEKVE. The junction had 1 base not matched to a gene; V was cut back by 0 bases and J by 0 bases. The part of the CDR3 DNA that was read is TGTGCCAGCTCTCTCGGGACTGGGGGTAGTCAAAACACCTTGTAC. Translation: CASSLGTGGSQNTLY. The whole CDR3 is CASSLGTGGSQNTLYF.

This clone was counted between two and nine times. The germline and genes are mouse ones. With the read ending 1 residue before the CDR3 end, the germline J gene is used to fill in that end. V is TRBV23 and J is TRBJ1-1; the table's D call TRBD1 went unverified against the DNA. Germline CDR1 reads KGHTA; CDR2 reads FQNQQP. The CDR3 runs to 13 residues. Partial CDR3 DNA: TGCTCCAGCAGTCTACAAGCAAACACAGAAGTCTTC. Protein: CSSSLQANTEVF. The whole CDR3 is CSSSLQANTEVFF.